The next 32 T cell receptor beta chains were all read from a single sample in a study of persistence of HIV-infected CD4 T cells. These TCRs are of unknown antigen specificity. The libraries were made with immunoSEQ version 4 in survey mode. The repertoire was sequenced with immunoSEQ multiplex PCR; TCRdb's copy has only in-frame clones and lacks some. The table has about 37,000 clones, 80% to 90% seen once. Cells were stimulated nonspecifically with anti-CD3/anti-CD28 magnetic beads. Sorting of responding CD4+ T cells relied on upregulated CD40 ligand together with CD69. This specimen was CD4+ T cells sorted from PBMCs after approximately 20-hour stimulation, taken from a patient who received antiretroviral therapy. The receptors derive from an adult man with HIV who was CMV-seropositive.

The genes are TRBV3-1 (or the pseudogene TRBV3-2) and TRBJ1-6; no clear D. The CDR3 sequence is 16 residues long. With 0 bases removed from V and 6 bases from J, the gap between germline ends came to 12 bases. CDR1 is LGHDT and CDR2 is YNNKEL in the germline V gene (reference sequence). The CDR3 reads CASSQESGVANSPLHF. The CDR3 region has the DNA TGTGCCAGCAGCCAAGAGTCCGGGGTTGCTAATTCACCCCTCCACTTT.

This rearrangement joins TRBV29-1 to TRBJ1-2; 9 bases match TRBD1. V lost 6 bases, J lost 9 bases, and 5 bases stayed unmatched. CDR3 size: 11 residues. The germline gives CDR1 SQVTM, CDR2 ANQGSEA. CDR3 amino acids: CSVVGQGSYTF. CDR3 bases: TGCAGCGTCGTAGGACAGGGGAGCTACACCTTC.

This clone was seen a single time. V usage is TRBV4-1 and J usage is TRBJ1-1, with 7 bases identical to TRBD1. Germline values: CDR1 MGHRA, CDR2 YSYEKL. CDR3 size: 15 residues. The V gene end was trimmed by 3 bases and the J gene end by 4 bases; junction bases not matched to a gene: 8. CDR3 amino acids: CASSQLQGVGTEAFF. The CDR3, as DNA: TGCGCCAGCAGCCAGCTCCAGGGGGTCGGCACTGAAGCTTTCTTT.

J is TRBJ1-1 and V is TRBV3-1 (or the pseudogene TRBV3-2); D call uncertain. CDR3 length: 14 residues. Trimming took off 1 base at V and 7 bases at J, with 13 bases between the two ends. Germline V gene data show CDR1 as LGHDT and CDR2 as YNNKEL (reference sequence). The CDR3 loop is CASSQGTQRGEAFF. CDR3 nucleotides: TGTGCCAGCAGCCAAGGGACTCAACGAGGTGAAGCTTTCTTT.

This chain joins TRBV6-5 and TRBJ1-5; 11 nucleotides match TRBD1. Losses at the gene ends were 5 bases for V and 1 base for J; bases not matched to a gene: 1. CDR1 MNHEY and CDR2 SVGAGI come from the germline V gene. The CDR3 length is 15 residues. The CDR3 coding sequence is TGTGCCAGCAGTCGGGACAGGGGGAGCAATCAGCCCCAGCATTTT. It codes for CASSRDRGSNQPQHF.

The V call is TRBV10-3, the J call TRBJ2-7; D is possibly TRBD2 (5 bases). This CDR3 is 14 amino acids long. In germline, CDR1 is ENHRY, CDR2 SYGVKD. The V gene lost 3 bases and the J gene lost 1 base, with 10 bases spanning the gap. CDR3 DNA: TGTGCCATCAGTGATTCCGGGAAGTCCTACGAGCAGTACTTC. Translated, it gives CAISDSGKSYEQYF.

The chain carries TRBV19 and TRBJ1-6, with D possibly being TRBD1 (5 bases). The CDR3 sequence is 15 residues long. Germline V lookup: CDR1 LNHDA, CDR2 SQIVND (reference sequence). V lost 2 bases to trimming and J lost 6 bases, with 11 bases between them. The DNA of the CDR3 is TGTGCCAGTAGTATACGTCCCGGGGGTAATTCACCCCTCCACTTT. Protein sequence: CASSIRPGGNSPLHF.

The chain employs TRBV5-1 and TRBJ2-1; a possible D gene is TRBD1 (5 bases). The CDR3 consists of 12 residues. V was cut by 2 bases and J by 12 bases, with 12 bases left in between. Germline V gene data show CDR1 as SGHRS and CDR2 as YFSETQ. CDR3 loop: CASSLTTAPQFF. As DNA, the CDR3 is TGCGCCAGCAGCTTAACGACAGCTCCGCAGTTCTTC.

V is TRBV5-1 and J is TRBJ2-7; D ambiguous. The CDR3 spans 14 residues. Trimming took 7 bases from V and 1 from J, leaving 15 bases between them. Germline V gene lookup returns CDR1 SGHRS and CDR2 YFSETQ. The DNA for the CDR3 is TGCGCCAGCTCCTGGAGCTCCTCATCCTACGAGCAGTACTTC. Encoded protein: CASSWSSSSYEQYF.

J is TRBJ2-7 and V is TRBV6-5, with 8 bases aligning to TRBD1. The CDR3 contains 15 residues. V was pared by 7 bases and J by 1 base, with 9 bases of the junction left unmatched. The germline gives CDR1 MNHEY, CDR2 SVGAGI. CDR3 loop: CASNRQGSASYEQYF. The CDR3 DNA reads TGTGCCAGCAACAGACAGGGGAGCGCTTCCTACGAGCAGTACTTC.

V and J are TRBV5-1 and TRBJ1-3; no firm D call. The germline gives CDR1 SGHRS, CDR2 YFSETQ. V lost 2 bases and J 4 bases, leaving 13 bases between the germline ends. This CDR3 has 15 amino acids. CDR3 region: CASSFELSVGNTIYF. The DNA for the CDR3 is TGCGCCAGCAGCTTCGAGTTGTCTGTCGGAAACACCATATATTTT.

The V call is TRBV7-2, the J call TRBJ2-7; D remains unclear. Germline values: CDR1 SGHTA, CDR2 FQGNSA. Trimming took off 1 base at V and 7 bases at J, with 14 bases between the two ends. This CDR3 spans 14 amino acids. The CDR3 protein is CASSLETRAPEQYF. CDR3 bases: TGTGCCAGCAGCTTAGAAACCCGGGCACCTGAGCAGTACTTC. The entire variable domain, with the rest obtained from reference TRBV7-2 and TRBJ2-7, is as follows: GAGVSQSPSNKVTEKGKDVELRCDPISGHTALYWYRQSLGQGLEFLIYFQGNSAPDKSGLPSDRFSAERTGGSVSTLTIQRTQQEDSAVYLCASSLETRAPEQYFGPGTRLTVT.

The chain is built from TRBV7-2 and TRBJ2-5, with 8 bases aligning to TRBD2. J gave up 1 base and V 5 bases, and 9 bases lay outside the gene matches. The CDR3 is made up of 16 amino acids. Germline CDR1 and CDR2: SGHTA and FQGNSA. CDR3 sequence reads: CASSGASGWVQETQYF. The CDR3 DNA reads as TGTGCCAGCAGCGGAGCTAGCGGGTGGGTCCAAGAGACCCAGTACTTC.

This chain links TRBV19 with TRBJ1-2; D is unclear. The germline V gene has CDR1 LNHDA and CDR2 SQIVND (reference sequence). The germline V and J ends were trimmed by 4 bases and 9 bases, with 24 bases remaining between them. This CDR3 spans 16 amino acids. In nucleotides, the CDR3 is TGTGCCAGTAGTAAGGCTACTGGGCTGGGAGAATGGCGCTACACCTTC. Its protein is CASSKATGLGEWRYTF.

The rearrangement uses TRBV20-1 and TRBJ2-7; D not certain. Trimming cost V 3 bases and J 4 bases, with 13 bases left between them. The V gene's germline CDR1 is DFQATT and CDR2 SNEGSKA (reference sequence). This CDR3 has 13 amino acids. In DNA, the CDR3 is TGCAGTGCTAGTTTGCTCGGATCATACGAGCAGTACTTC. It specifies CSASLLGSYEQYF.

This chain connects TRBV19 to TRBJ2-3; 7 bases map to TRBD2. The CDR3 loop spans 16 amino acids. CDR1 is LNHDA, CDR2 SQIVND, per germline (reference sequence). V lost 5 bases to trimming and J lost 1 base; unmatched junction nucleotides: 9. The CDR3 DNA follows: TGTGCCAGTAGTCCAGTCGACACTAGCGGCACAGATACGCAGTATTTT. Amino acids: CASSPVDTSGTDTQYF.

The V gene is TRBV6-4, the J gene TRBJ2-2; 7 bases align to TRBD1. V gave up 5 bases and J gave up 7 bases; unmatched junction bases: 13. The CDR3 has 16 amino acids. Germline CDR1 is MRHNA and CDR2 is SNTAGT. The CDR3 coding sequence is TGTGCCAGCAGTAGAACGACAGGGTACTCGATCGGGGAGCTGTTTTTT. Its protein product is CASSRTTGYSIGELFF.

The chain links TRBV30 to TRBJ2-7; no reliable D call. Germline CDR1 and CDR2: GTSNPN and SVGIG (reference sequence). This CDR3 has 15 residues. Trimming cost V 2 bases and J 2 bases, with 16 bases left between them. CDR3 region: CAWSRASDRTYEQYF. In DNA form, the CDR3 reads TGTGCCTGGAGTCGCGCCAGTGACCGGACCTACGAGCAGTACTTC.

The V and J genes are TRBV6-5 and TRBJ2-7, with 8 nucleotides matching TRBD2. Losses at the gene ends were 8 bases for V and 4 bases for J; bases not matched to a gene: 7. CDR3 length: 13 amino acids. Per germline, CDR1 MNHEY and CDR2 SVGAGI. CDR3 sequence reads: CASAGGRQYEQYF. The CDR3 coding sequence is TGTGCCAGCGCGGGGGGCAGACAATACGAGCAGTACTTC.

This chain uses TRBV5-1 with TRBJ2-5; 7 bases align to TRBD1. The CDR3 has 13 amino acids. With V trimmed by 7 bases and J by 3 bases, 6 bases remained unmatched. Germline CDR1 is SGHRS and CDR2 is YFSETQ. The CDR3 DNA follows: TGCGCCAGCGGTTCCGGGACAGAAGAGACCCAGTACTTC. Its translation is CASGSGTEETQYF.

This sequence joins TRBV6-5 and TRBJ2-2, with TRBD1 matching 11 bases. In germline, CDR1 is MNHEY, CDR2 SVGAGI. The CDR3 is made up of 15 amino acids. The trim removed 6 bases at V and 7 bases at J, leaving 7 bases unmatched. Here the CDR3 reads CASRKDRGRIGELFF. The CDR3 DNA reads as TGTGCCAGCAGGAAGGACAGGGGGCGTATCGGGGAGCTGTTTTTT.

The chain is built from TRBV9 and TRBJ2-1, with D uncertain. Between the trimmed V and J ends, which lost 1 base and 3 bases, there was a span of 2 bases. CDR3 length: 12 residues. Germline V gene sequence: CDR1 SGDLS, CDR2 YYNGEE. The DNA for the CDR3 is TGTGCCAGCAGCGTAAGCTACAATGAGCAGTTCTTC. Translated, it gives CASSVSYNEQFF.

The chain couples TRBV5-6 to TRBJ1-3; no firm D call. The CDR3 runs to 16 residues. Germline CDR1 and CDR2: SGHDT and YYEEEE. Trimming left V 0 bases short and J 0 bases short, with 10 bases between. The CDR3 loop reads CASSLVGRGSGNTIYF. In DNA, the CDR3 is TGTGCCAGCAGCTTGGTCGGGCGGGGCTCTGGAAACACCATATATTTT.

The chain carries TRBV20-1 and TRBJ1-6; D possibly corresponds to TRBD1 (6 bases). V gave up 6 bases and J gave up 9 bases, with 21 bases separating them. The CDR3 runs to 15 residues. Germline lookup yields CDR1 DFQATT and CDR2 SNEGSKA (reference sequence). Written as DNA, the CDR3 is TGCAGTGCCAGTGAAGGGGGAATGCGAGGTTCACCCCTCCACTTT. This sequence encodes CSASEGGMRGSPLHF.

The rearrangement joins TRBV9 to TRBJ2-1, with 8 nucleotides matching TRBD1. Trimming at V came to 1 base and at J to 5 bases, leaving 5 bases not matched to a gene. The V gene's germline CDR1 is SGDLS and CDR2 YYNGEE. The CDR3 length is 15 residues. This CDR3 is CASSVSWTGNNEQFF. The CDR3 region has the DNA TGTGCCAGCAGCGTAAGCTGGACAGGGAACAATGAGCAGTTCTTC.

This chain uses TRBV7-8 with TRBJ2-1; perhaps TRBD2 as D (5 bases). The CDR3 consists of 13 residues. Trimming took off 2 bases at V and 9 bases at J, with 11 bases between the two ends. Germline CDR1 is SGHVS and CDR2 is FQNEAQ. The CDR3, as DNA: TGTGCCAGCAGCTTAATCGCGGGTACTGAGCAGTTCTTC. Protein sequence: CASSLIAGTEQFF.

This clone occurred a few times. The chain links TRBV6-2 or TRBV6-3 to TRBJ1-5; D gene ambiguous. Germline lookup yields CDR1 MNHEY and CDR2 SVGEGT. The CDR3 has 13 residues. V was clipped by 5 bases and J by 6 bases, with 11 bases between them. In DNA, the CDR3 is TGTGCCAGCAGTACGGGAGTCTTTCAGCCCCAGCATTTT. Translation: CASSTGVFQPQHF.

The V call is TRBV6-1, the J call TRBJ1-2; TRBD1 agrees at 9 bases. Germline CDR1 MNHNS, CDR2 SASEGT. The CDR3 runs 16 residues. J was trimmed by 8 bases and V by 4 bases; bases with no gene match: 14. CDR3 bases: TGTGCCAGCAGTGCCCCCGGGACAGGGCGAATGGGGGGCTACACCTTC. This sequence encodes CASSAPGTGRMGGYTF.

This clone was detected a few times. Here the CDR3 DNA reads TGTGCCAGCAGCTTCCAGCGTGGGGCAGGGGGCAACGAGCAGTACTTC. Translated, it gives CASSFQRGAGGNEQYF. J is TRBJ2-7 and V is TRBV7-9, with TRBD1 identical over 8 bases. The V gene end was trimmed by 3 bases and the J gene end by 5 bases; junction bases not matched to a gene: 12. Germline V CDR1 and CDR2: SEHNR, FQNEAQ (reference sequence). The length of the CDR3 is 16 residues.

CDR3 in DNA: TGTGCCAGCAGCCAAGGGGACAGGGGGTTCAATCAGCCCCAGCATTTT. Translating it yields CASSQGDRGFNQPQHF. The V gene is TRBV14, the J gene TRBJ1-5; 11 bases map to TRBD1. Germline V CDR1 and CDR2: SGHDN, FVKESK. Losses at the gene ends were 1 base for V and 3 bases for J; bases not matched to a gene: 2. The CDR3 is 16 residues long.

The rearrangement uses TRBV18 and TRBJ1-1; D is perhaps TRBD1 (5 bases). The CDR3 length is 12 residues. V dropped 5 bases and J dropped 5 bases, with 9 bases sitting between them. Looked up from germline, CDR1 is KGHSH and CDR2 is LQKENI. The CDR3 reads CASSGGRTEAFF. CDR3 bases: TGTGCCAGCTCAGGGGGAAGGACTGAAGCTTTCTTT.

V gene TRBV19 combines with J gene TRBJ2-3; 8 nucleotides agree with TRBD1. This CDR3 spans 13 amino acids. Germline CDR1 reads LNHDA; CDR2 reads SQIVND (reference sequence). J was trimmed by 6 bases and V by 6 bases; bases with no gene match: 5. The DNA for the CDR3 is TGTGCCAGTAGACCGACAGGGGCCGATACGCAGTATTTT. This translates into CASRPTGADTQYF.